The 8 T cell receptor beta chains below all came from one sample that was sequenced in a study of blood T cell repertoires in COVID-19. The data were produced by immunoSEQ multiplex PCR, yet TCRdb's version contains in-frame clones alone and is incomplete. This table holds about 150,000 clones, 75% to 85% found once. Specimen: peripheral blood. The receptors were gathered from a man in his sixties with acute or convalescent COVID-19.

The chain employs TRBV18 and TRBJ1-3; the D gene is possibly TRBD1 (5 bases). Trimming left V 1 base short and J 0 bases short, with 16 bases between. The CDR3 totals 18 residues. The V gene's germline CDR1 is KGHSH and CDR2 LQKENI. The CDR3 DNA reads as TGTGCCAGCTCACCACTGAGCCTCCAGGGTGACTCTGGAAACACCATATATTTT. Amino acid sequence: CASSPLSLQGDSGNTIYF.

The chain joins TRBV3-1 (or the pseudogene TRBV3-2) to TRBJ1-2; the D is unclear. V was cut by 9 bases and J by 4 bases, with 9 bases left in between. The germline V gene encodes CDR1 LGHDT and CDR2 YNNKEL (reference sequence). The CDR3 totals 11 residues. In DNA form, the CDR3 reads TGTGCCAGTACAGTGATCTATGGCTACACCTTC. Its translation is CASTVIYGYTF.

This clone has a handful of counts. The chain is built from TRBV10-3 and TRBJ1-5, with 8 bases matching TRBD1. Germline CDR1 is ENHRY and CDR2 is SYGVKD. The ends lost 5 bases at V and 7 bases at J; junction bases unmatched: 7. This CDR3 is built from 14 residues. This CDR3 is CAISPDRDGQPQHF. The CDR3, as DNA: TGTGCCATCAGTCCGGACAGGGACGGGCAGCCCCAGCATTTT.

This chain joins TRBV5-3 and TRBJ1-2; a possible D gene is TRBD1 (5 bases). TRBV5-3 is classed as an ORF, of uncertain function. The V end was cut by 0 bases, the J end by 8 bases, with 11 bases between. This CDR3 is built from 13 residues. In nucleotides, the CDR3 is TGTGCCAGAAGCTTGGGACAGTATCGCGGCTACACCTTC. The encoded protein is CARSLGQYRGYTF.

The J gene is TRBJ1-5, the V gene TRBV6-5, with a possible D match to TRBD1 (5 bases). The CDR3 extends over 14 amino acids. V was cut by 11 bases and J by 4 bases, with 18 bases left in between. In germline, CDR1 is MNHEY, CDR2 SVGAGI. The chain's CDR3 is CAVGSGGINQPQHF. In DNA, the CDR3 is TGTGCCGTGGGGTCCGGGGGGATAAATCAGCCCCAGCATTTT.

The genes are TRBV7-2 and TRBJ2-1, with TRBD2 identical over 7 bases. The germline gives CDR1 SGHTA, CDR2 FQGNSA. The CDR3 extends over 15 amino acids. The V and J ends lost 5 bases and 10 bases, in that order; junction bases with no gene match: 14. The DNA for the CDR3 is TGTGCCAGCAGCCCACAGGCGTTACGGGGAGGGGAGCAGTTCTTC. This encodes CASSPQALRGGEQFF. Together with reference TRBV7-2 and TRBJ2-1, the CDR3 gives the full variable domain: GAGVSQSPSNKVTEKGKDVELRCDPISGHTALYWYRQSLGQGLEFLIYFQGNSAPDKSGLPSDRFSAERTGGSVSTLTIQRTQQEDSAVYLCASSPQALRGGEQFFGPGTRLTVL.

The CDR3 loop is CASSTTGQALNQPQHF. The CDR3 nucleotides are TGTGCCAGCAGCACCACGGGACAGGCGCTAAATCAGCCCCAGCATTTT. The chain has TRBV27 and TRBJ1-5, with TRBD1 identical over 8 bases. The CDR3 has 16 amino acids. V lost 6 bases and J lost 4; bases outside the gene matches: 11. Looked up from germline, CDR1 is MNHEY and CDR2 is SMNVEV (reference sequence).

As to this clone: Additional DNA sequences in this sample encode the identical CDR3. The chain combines TRBV10-3 with TRBJ1-2; D is undetermined. This CDR3 is 14 amino acids long. Germline assignment: CDR1 ENHRY and CDR2 SYGVKD. Trimming shortened V by 0 bases and J by 8 bases, and 13 bases separated the two germline ends. The CDR3 is CAISESGRSGGYTF. The CDR3 DNA reads TGTGCCATCAGTGAGTCCGGCAGGTCAGGCGGCTACACCTTC.